This T cell receptor (beta chain) was profiled in a study of blood T cell repertoires in COVID-19. Looking at the study overall: Samples came from the United States, Italy and Spain, spanning acute and convalescent COVID-19. T cells, B-cell-depleted T cells, or PBMCs provided the cDNA or gDNA that served as material.

The CDR3 is made up of 14 amino acids. Trimming took 7 bases from V and 2 from J; bases not matched to a gene: 1. Looked up from germline, CDR1 is LNHDA and CDR2 is SQIVND (reference sequence). Per the authors' pipeline: Amplified reference gene primers provided the basis for estimating nucleated cell counts. The data were produced by immunoSEQ multiplex PCR, yet TCRdb's version contains in-frame clones alone and is incomplete. The V and J calls and clone size are taken from that table; D and trimming were inferred from the DNA. The data show tens of thousands of clones, roughly 83% seen once. This sequence originates from a human donor with acute or convalescent COVID-19. The donor label of this sample is uncertain. Sequencing was performed on peripheral blood. The rearrangement links TRBV19 to TRBJ2-3; 12 positions match TRBD2. The CDR3: CASTSGRATDTQYF. The CDR3 bases are TGTGCCAGTACTAGCGGGAGGGCCACAGATACGCAGTATTTT.